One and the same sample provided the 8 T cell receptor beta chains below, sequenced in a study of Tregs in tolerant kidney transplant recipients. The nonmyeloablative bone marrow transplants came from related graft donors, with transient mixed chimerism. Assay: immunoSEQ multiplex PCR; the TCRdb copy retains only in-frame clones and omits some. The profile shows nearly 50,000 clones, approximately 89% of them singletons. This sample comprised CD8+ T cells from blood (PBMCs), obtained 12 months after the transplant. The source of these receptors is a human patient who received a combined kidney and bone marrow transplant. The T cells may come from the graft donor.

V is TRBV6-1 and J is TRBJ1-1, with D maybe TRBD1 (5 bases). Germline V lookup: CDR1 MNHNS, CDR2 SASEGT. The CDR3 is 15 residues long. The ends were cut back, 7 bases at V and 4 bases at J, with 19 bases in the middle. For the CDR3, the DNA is TGTGCCAGCACTGTTAGTGGCAGGGAGGGCACTGAAGCTTTCTTT. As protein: CASTVSGREGTEAFF.

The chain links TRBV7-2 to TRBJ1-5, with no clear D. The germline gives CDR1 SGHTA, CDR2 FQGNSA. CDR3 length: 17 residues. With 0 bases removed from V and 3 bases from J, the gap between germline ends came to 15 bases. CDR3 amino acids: CASSLAPGLKYNQPQHF. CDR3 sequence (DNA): TGTGCCAGCAGCTTAGCCCCCGGTCTCAAATACAATCAGCCCCAGCATTTT.

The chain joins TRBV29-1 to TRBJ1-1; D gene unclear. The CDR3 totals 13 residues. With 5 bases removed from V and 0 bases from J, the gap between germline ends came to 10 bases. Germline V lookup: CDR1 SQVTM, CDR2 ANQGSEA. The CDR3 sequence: CSVLRGMNTEAFF. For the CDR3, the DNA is TGCAGCGTTTTACGCGGGATGAACACTGAAGCTTTCTTT.

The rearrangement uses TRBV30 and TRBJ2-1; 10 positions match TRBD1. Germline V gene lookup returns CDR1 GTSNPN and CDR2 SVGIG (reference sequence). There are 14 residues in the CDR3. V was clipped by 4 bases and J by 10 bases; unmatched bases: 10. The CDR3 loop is CAWNPGQGSYEQFF. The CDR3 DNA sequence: TGTGCCTGGAACCCGGGACAGGGGTCCTACGAGCAGTTCTTC.

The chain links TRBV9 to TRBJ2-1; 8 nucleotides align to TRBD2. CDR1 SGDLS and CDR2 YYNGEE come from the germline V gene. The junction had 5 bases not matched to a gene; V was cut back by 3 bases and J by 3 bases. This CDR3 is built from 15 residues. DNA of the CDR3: TGTGCCAGCAGCGGCGTTAGCGGGATCTACAATGAGCAGTTCTTC. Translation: CASSGVSGIYNEQFF.

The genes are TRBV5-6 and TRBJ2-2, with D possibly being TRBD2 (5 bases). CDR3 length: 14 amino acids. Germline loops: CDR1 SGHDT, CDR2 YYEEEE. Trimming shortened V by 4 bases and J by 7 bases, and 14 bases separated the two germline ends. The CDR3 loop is CASSPGIGLGELFF. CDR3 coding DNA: TGTGCCAGCAGCCCGGGGATCGGACTCGGGGAGCTGTTTTTT. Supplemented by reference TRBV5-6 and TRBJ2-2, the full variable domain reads DAGVTQSPTHLIKTRGQQVTLRCSPKSGHDTVSWYQQALGQGPQFIFQYYEEEERQRGNFPDRFSGHQFPNYSSELNVNALLLGDSALYLCASSPGIGLGELFFGEGSRLTVL.

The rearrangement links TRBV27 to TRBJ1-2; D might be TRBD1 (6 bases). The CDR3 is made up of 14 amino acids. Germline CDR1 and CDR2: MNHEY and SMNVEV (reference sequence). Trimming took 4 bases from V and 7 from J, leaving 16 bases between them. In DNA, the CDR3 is TGTGCCAGCAGTTACTCGGGGGGCAGGGGTGGCTACACCTTC. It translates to CASSYSGGRGGYTF.

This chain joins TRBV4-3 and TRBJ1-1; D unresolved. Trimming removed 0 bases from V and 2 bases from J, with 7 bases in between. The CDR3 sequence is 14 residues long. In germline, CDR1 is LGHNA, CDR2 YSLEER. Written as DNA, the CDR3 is TGCGCCAGCAGCCAAGATATGACAAACACTGAAGCTTTCTTT. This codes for CASSQDMTNTEAFF.